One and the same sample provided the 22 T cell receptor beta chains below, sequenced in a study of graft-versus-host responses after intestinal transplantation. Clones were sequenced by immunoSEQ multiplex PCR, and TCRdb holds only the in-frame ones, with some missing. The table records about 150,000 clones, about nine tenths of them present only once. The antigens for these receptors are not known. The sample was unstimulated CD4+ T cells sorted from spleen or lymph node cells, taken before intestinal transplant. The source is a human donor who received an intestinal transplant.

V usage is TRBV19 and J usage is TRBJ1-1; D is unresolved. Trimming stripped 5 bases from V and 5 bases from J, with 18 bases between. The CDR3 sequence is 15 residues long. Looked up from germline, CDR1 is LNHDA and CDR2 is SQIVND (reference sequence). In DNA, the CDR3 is TGTGCCAGTAGTTCTTGGGCACAAATGGAGACTGAAGCTTTCTTT. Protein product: CASSSWAQMETEAFF.

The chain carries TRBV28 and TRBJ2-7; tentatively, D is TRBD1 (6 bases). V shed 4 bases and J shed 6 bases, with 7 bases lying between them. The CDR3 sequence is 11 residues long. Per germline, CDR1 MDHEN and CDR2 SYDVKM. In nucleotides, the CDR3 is TGTGCCAGCAGTTCACAGGGCGAGCAGTACTTC. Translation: CASSSQGEQYF.

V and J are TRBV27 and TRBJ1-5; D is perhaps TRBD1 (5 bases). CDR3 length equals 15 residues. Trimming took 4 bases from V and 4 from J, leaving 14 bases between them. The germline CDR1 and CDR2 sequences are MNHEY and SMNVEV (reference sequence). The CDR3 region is CASSWGGSLNQPQHF. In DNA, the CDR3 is TGTGCCAGCAGTTGGGGGGGGAGCTTGAATCAGCCCCAGCATTTT.

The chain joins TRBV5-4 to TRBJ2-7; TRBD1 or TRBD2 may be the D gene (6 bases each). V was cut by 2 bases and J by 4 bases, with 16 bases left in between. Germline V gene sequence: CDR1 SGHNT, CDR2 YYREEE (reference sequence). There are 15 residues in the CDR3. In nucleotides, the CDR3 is TGTGCCAGCAGCTTCGACGGGGGCGGAACGTACGAGCAGTACTTC. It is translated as CASSFDGGGTYEQYF.

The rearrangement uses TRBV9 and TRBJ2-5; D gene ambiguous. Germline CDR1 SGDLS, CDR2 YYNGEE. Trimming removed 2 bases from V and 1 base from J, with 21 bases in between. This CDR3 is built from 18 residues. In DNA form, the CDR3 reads TGTGCCAGCAGCGTGGGCCTGGTGAGCGCTGACATCCAAGAGACCCAGTACTTC. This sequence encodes CASSVGLVSADIQETQYF.

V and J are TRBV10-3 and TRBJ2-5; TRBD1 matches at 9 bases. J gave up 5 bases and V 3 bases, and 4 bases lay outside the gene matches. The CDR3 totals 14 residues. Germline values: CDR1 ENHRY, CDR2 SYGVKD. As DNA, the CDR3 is TGTGCCATCAGTGACGGGGACAGGGCGGAGACCCAGTACTTC. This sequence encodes CAISDGDRAETQYF.

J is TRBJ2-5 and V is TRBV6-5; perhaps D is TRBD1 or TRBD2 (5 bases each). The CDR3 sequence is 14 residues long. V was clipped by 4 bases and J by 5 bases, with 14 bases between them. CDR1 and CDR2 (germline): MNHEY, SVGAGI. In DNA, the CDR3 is TGTGCCAGCAGTTCCCCGGGAAGGGGTGAGACCCAGTACTTC. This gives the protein CASSSPGRGETQYF.

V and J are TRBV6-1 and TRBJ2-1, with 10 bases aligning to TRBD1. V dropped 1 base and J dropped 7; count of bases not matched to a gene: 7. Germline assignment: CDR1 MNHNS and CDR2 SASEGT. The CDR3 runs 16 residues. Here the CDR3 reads CASSEGRGQGRNEQFF. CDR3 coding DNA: TGTGCCAGCAGTGAAGGTCGGGGACAGGGGAGAAATGAGCAGTTCTTC.

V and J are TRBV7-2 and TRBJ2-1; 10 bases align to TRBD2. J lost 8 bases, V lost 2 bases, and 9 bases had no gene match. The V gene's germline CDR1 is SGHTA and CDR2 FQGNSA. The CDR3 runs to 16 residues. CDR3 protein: CASSLSPLAGADEQFF. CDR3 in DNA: TGTGCCAGCAGCTTATCCCCCCTAGCGGGAGCGGATGAGCAGTTCTTC.

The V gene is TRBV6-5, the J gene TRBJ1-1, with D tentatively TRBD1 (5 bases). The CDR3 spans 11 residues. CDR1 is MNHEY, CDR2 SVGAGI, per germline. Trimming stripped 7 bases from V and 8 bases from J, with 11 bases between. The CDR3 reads CASNLGGEAFF. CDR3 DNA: TGTGCCAGCAACCTGGGGGGGGAAGCTTTCTTT.

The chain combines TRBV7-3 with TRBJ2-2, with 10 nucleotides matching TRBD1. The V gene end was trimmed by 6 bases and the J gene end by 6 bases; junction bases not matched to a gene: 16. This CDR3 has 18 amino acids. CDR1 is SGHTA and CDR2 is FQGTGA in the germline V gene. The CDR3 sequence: CASSYTPSTGGAAGELFF. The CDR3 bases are TGTGCCAGCAGTTACACCCCCTCGACAGGGGGCGCTGCCGGGGAGCTGTTTTTT.

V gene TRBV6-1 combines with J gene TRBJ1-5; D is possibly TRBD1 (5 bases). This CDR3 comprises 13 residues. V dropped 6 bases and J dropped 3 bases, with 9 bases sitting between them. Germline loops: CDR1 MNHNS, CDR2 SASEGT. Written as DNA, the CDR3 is TGTGCCAGCAGCCAGGGTGTCAATCAGCCCCAGCATTTT. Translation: CASSQGVNQPQHF.

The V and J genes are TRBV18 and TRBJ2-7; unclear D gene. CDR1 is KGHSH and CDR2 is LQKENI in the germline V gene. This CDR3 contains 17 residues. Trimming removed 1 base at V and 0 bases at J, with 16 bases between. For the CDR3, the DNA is TGTGCCAGCTCACCACAGTCGATGACTTTAAGCTCCTACGAGCAGTACTTC. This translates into CASSPQSMTLSSYEQYF. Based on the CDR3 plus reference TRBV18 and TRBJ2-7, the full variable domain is NAGVMQNPRHLVRRRGQEARLRCSPMKGHSHVYWYRQLPEEGLKFMVYLQKENIIDESGMPKERFSAEFPKEGPSILRIQQVVRGDSAAYFCASSPQSMTLSSYEQYFGPGTRLTVT.

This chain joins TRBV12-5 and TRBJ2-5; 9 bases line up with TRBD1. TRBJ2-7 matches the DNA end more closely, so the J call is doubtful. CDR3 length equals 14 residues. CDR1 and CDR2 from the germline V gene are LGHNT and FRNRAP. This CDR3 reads CASAEDRGGYEQYF. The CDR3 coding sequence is TGTGCTAGTGCCGAGGACAGGGGCGGCTACGAGCAGTACTTC.

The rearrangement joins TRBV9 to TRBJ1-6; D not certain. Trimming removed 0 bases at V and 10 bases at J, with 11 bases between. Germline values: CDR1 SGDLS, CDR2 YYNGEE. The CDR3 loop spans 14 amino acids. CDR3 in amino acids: CASSVDGFQSPLHF. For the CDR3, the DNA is TGTGCCAGCAGCGTAGATGGGTTCCAATCACCCCTCCACTTT.

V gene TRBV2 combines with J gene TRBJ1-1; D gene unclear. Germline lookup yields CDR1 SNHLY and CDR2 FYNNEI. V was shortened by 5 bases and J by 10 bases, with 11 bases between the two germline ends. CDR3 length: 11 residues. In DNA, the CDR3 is TGTGCCAGCAGTTTTTTTTTGGGAGCTTTCTTT. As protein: CASSFFLGAFF.

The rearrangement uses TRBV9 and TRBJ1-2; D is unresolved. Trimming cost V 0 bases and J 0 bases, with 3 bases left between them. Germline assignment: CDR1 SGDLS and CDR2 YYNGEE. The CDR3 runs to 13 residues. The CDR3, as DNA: TGTGCCAGCAGCGTAGGTACTAACTATGGCTACACCTTC. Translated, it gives CASSVGTNYGYTF.

CDR3 in amino acids: CASSQGAAGGRSSYEQYF. CDR3 DNA sequence: TGCGCCAGCAGCCAAGGGGCAGCGGGAGGCCGAAGCTCCTACGAGCAGTACTTC. This chain joins TRBV4-1 and TRBJ2-7; 9 bases match TRBD2. The CDR3 sequence is 18 residues long. Germline V gene data show CDR1 as MGHRA and CDR2 as YSYEKL. After removal of 1 base from V and 0 bases from J, the junction contained 10 bases not matched to a gene.

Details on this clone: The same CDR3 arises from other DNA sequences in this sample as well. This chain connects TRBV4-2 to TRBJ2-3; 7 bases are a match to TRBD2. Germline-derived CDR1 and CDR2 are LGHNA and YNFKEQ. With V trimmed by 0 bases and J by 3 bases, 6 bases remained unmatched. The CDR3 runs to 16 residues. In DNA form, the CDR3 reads TGTGCCAGCAGCCAAGAGGGGGGGAGGGCAACAGATACGCAGTATTTT. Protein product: CASSQEGGRATDTQYF.

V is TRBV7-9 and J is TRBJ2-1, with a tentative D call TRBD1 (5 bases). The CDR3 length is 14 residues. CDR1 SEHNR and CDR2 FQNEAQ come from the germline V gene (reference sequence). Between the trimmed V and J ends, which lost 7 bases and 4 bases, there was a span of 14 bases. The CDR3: CASNPRTNYNEQFF. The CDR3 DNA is TGTGCCAGCAACCCCCGGACAAATTACAATGAGCAGTTCTTC.

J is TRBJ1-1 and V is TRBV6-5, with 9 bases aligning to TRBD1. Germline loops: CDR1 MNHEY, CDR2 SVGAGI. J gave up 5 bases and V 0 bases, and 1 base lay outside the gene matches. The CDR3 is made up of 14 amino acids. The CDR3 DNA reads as TGTGCCAGCAGTTACTCGGACAGGGGTACTGAAGCTTTCTTT. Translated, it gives CASSYSDRGTEAFF.

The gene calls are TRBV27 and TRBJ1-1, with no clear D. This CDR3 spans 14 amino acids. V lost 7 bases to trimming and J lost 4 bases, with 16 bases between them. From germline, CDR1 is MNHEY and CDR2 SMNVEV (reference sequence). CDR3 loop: CASTLRASGTEAFF. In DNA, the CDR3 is TGTGCCAGCACTCTTCGAGCATCCGGCACTGAAGCTTTCTTT.